These 26 T cell receptor beta chains originate from one sample sequenced in a study of OX40 agonist ivuxolimab in advanced cancers. Clones were sequenced by immunoSEQ multiplex PCR, and TCRdb holds only the in-frame ones, with some missing. The repertoire holds some 140,000 clones, with roughly 91% as singletons. The specimen was CD4+ or CD8+ T cells sorted from blood, collected in a trial of the OX40 agonist ivuxolimab. The source of these receptors is an adult with an advanced solid tumor such as melanoma, head and neck, liver or kidney cancer.

The V gene is TRBV2, the J gene TRBJ1-2; the D gene is possibly TRBD1 (5 bases). The V end lost 8 bases, the J end lost 2 bases, and 12 bases lay between the germline ends. Looked up from germline, CDR1 is SNHLY and CDR2 is FYNNEI. The CDR3 covers 13 residues. DNA for the CDR3: TGTGCCAGCCACCCCCCAGGGAACTATGGCTACACCTTC. Its translation is CASHPPGNYGYTF.

Concerning this clone itself: Germline and junction disagree at one end, which may indicate a read error. This sequence joins TRBV27 and TRBJ2-3, with 14 bases aligning to TRBD2. The CDR3 length is 18 residues. Germline assignment: CDR1 MNHEY and CDR2 SMNVEV (reference sequence). CDR3: CASSLAGGTSGSIDTQYF. The CDR3, as DNA: TGTGCCAGCAGTCTGGCGGGCGGGACTAGCGGGAGCATAGATACGCAGTATTTT.

The chain is built from TRBV9 and TRBJ2-3; the D call may be TRBD1 or TRBD2 (6 bases each). The CDR3 contains 16 residues. Germline V lookup: CDR1 SGDLS, CDR2 YYNGEE. V was clipped by 4 bases and J by 4 bases, with 19 bases between them. CDR3 nucleotides: TGTGCCAGCAGCCTATATAACGGGAGACAGGCAGATACGCAGTATTTT. It codes for CASSLYNGRQADTQYF.

The sample holds one count of this clone. J is TRBJ2-3 and V is TRBV5-4; no clear D gene. Germline CDR1 is SGHNT and CDR2 is YYREEE (reference sequence). With 1 base removed from V and 3 bases from J, the gap between germline ends came to 15 bases. The CDR3 is 16 residues long. The CDR3 reads CASSLPTTKPTDTQYF. CDR3 in DNA: TGTGCCAGCAGCTTGCCGACCACTAAACCGACAGATACGCAGTATTTT. Supplemented by reference TRBV5-4 and TRBJ2-3, the full variable domain reads ETGVTQSPTHLIKTRGQQVTLRCSSQSGHNTVSWYQQALGQGPQFIFQYYREEENGRGNFPPRFSGLQFPNYSSELNVNALELDDSALYLCASSLPTTKPTDTQYFGPGTRLTVL.

The V and J genes are TRBV28 and TRBJ1-3; D gene ambiguous. This CDR3 spans 13 amino acids. Germline values: CDR1 MDHEN, CDR2 SYDVKM. V gave up 3 bases and J gave up 5 bases, with 8 bases separating them. The CDR3 protein is CASSFLGRNTIYF. The CDR3 DNA follows: TGTGCCAGCAGTTTCCTGGGGAGAAACACCATATATTTT.

The V call is TRBV18, the J call TRBJ2-1, with D unresolved. The V gene's germline CDR1 is KGHSH and CDR2 LQKENI. Trimming took 4 bases from V and 5 from J, leaving 24 bases between them. The CDR3 totals 18 residues. CDR3 in DNA: TGTGCCAGCTCACAAAGGGTCCCCAGTGGGTCGGAAAACAATGAGCAGTTCTTC. Residues: CASSQRVPSGSENNEQFF.

This chain uses TRBV28 with TRBJ1-3, with TRBD1 matching over 8 bases. This CDR3 spans 17 amino acids. The V segment lost 2 bases and the J segment 3 bases; nucleotides outside the gene matches: 9. Germline V CDR1 and CDR2: MDHEN, SYDVKM. CDR3 sequence reads: CASSLRAGGAYGNTIYF. DNA for the CDR3: TGTGCCAGCAGTTTAAGGGCAGGGGGCGCGTATGGAAACACCATATATTTT.

The V gene is TRBV5-4, the J gene TRBJ1-1; maybe TRBD1 (6 bases). Trimming took off 3 bases at V and 4 bases at J, with 16 bases between the two ends. The CDR3 loop spans 15 amino acids. Germline CDR1 reads SGHNT; CDR2 reads YYREEE (reference sequence). Here the CDR3 DNA reads TGTGCCAGCAGCTATCACCAGGGGATAGGCACTGAAGCTTTCTTT. This gives the protein CASSYHQGIGTEAFF.

The V gene is TRBV11-2, the J gene TRBJ1-5; possible D gene TRBD1, 6 bases. The CDR3 is 17 residues long. Germline V lookup: CDR1 SGHAT, CDR2 FQNNGV. V was cut by 0 bases and J by 6 bases, with 18 bases left in between. Written as DNA, the CDR3 is TGTGCCAGCAGCTTAGATATACGGGGGGCAAGTCCTCAGCCCCAGCATTTT. Residues: CASSLDIRGASPQPQHF.

V and J are TRBV19 and TRBJ1-2, with D maybe TRBD1 (5 bases). V lost 2 bases, J lost 5 bases, and 12 bases lay in between. Germline lookup yields CDR1 LNHDA and CDR2 SQIVND (reference sequence). The CDR3 loop spans 14 amino acids. CDR3 sequence reads: CASSISGTTYGYTF. As DNA, the CDR3 is TGTGCCAGTAGTATATCGGGGACCACATATGGCTACACCTTC.

CDR3 sequence: CASSIGRGNYGYTF. As DNA, the CDR3 is TGTGCCAGCAGCATCGGACGAGGGAACTATGGCTACACCTTC. The chain recombines TRBV7-2 with TRBJ1-2; D not certain. The V gene's germline CDR1 is SGHTA and CDR2 FQGNSA. The germline V and J ends were trimmed by 5 bases and 2 bases, with 12 bases remaining between them. This CDR3 has 14 residues.

The rearrangement links TRBV5-4 to TRBJ1-2; TRBD1 matches at 9 bases. CDR1 and CDR2 from the germline V gene are SGHNT and YYREEE (reference sequence). Unmatched junction bases numbered 1, after V lost 5 bases and J lost 2 bases. The CDR3 spans 13 residues. CDR3 sequence: CASRGTGNYGYTF. CDR3 DNA: TGTGCCAGCAGGGGGACAGGGAACTATGGCTACACCTTC. The whole variable domain, remainder taken from reference TRBV5-4 and TRBJ1-2, is ETGVTQSPTHLIKTRGQQVTLRCSSQSGHNTVSWYQQALGQGPQFIFQYYREEENGRGNFPPRFSGLQFPNYSSELNVNALELDDSALYLCASRGTGNYGYTFGSGTRLTVV.

Only a few counts were recorded for this clone. This rearrangement joins TRBV7-2 to TRBJ2-5; 9 bases line up with TRBD2. The CDR3 length is 16 residues. Looked up from germline, CDR1 is SGHTA and CDR2 is FQGNSA. With V trimmed by 2 bases and J by 5 bases, 9 bases remained unmatched. CDR3 DNA sequence: TGTGCCAGCAGCTTATCGACGGCGGGGGGGACCGAGACCCAGTACTTC. Amino acid sequence: CASSLSTAGGTETQYF.

The gene calls are TRBV20-1 and TRBJ1-1; D gene unclear. V dropped 3 bases and J dropped 7 bases, with 9 bases sitting between them. Germline V gives CDR1 DFQATT, CDR2 SNEGSKA (reference sequence). The CDR3 is 11 residues long. CDR3 amino acids: CSASSGIEAFF. DNA for the CDR3: TGCAGTGCTAGTTCTGGGATTGAAGCTTTCTTT.

J is TRBJ2-2 and V is TRBV9; the D gene is possibly TRBD2 (6 bases). Trimming pared 4 bases from V and 4 bases from J, leaving 14 bases between. The CDR3 sequence is 15 residues long. Germline CDR1 is SGDLS and CDR2 is YYNGEE. DNA of the CDR3: TGTGCCAGCAGCAACCGGGGGAAGGGCACCGGGGAGCTGTTTTTT. Protein product: CASSNRGKGTGELFF.

This clone came up once. This chain uses TRBV20-1 with TRBJ2-5; D not certain. Between the trimmed V and J ends, which lost 3 bases and 4 bases, there was a span of 6 bases. There are 11 residues in the CDR3. CDR1 and CDR2 (germline): DFQATT, SNEGSKA (reference sequence). The CDR3 DNA is TGCAGTGCTAGTGAGCGAGAGACCCAGTACTTC. Translated: CSASERETQYF.

The chain combines TRBV6-5 with TRBJ2-5; the D is unclear. Germline CDR1 and CDR2: MNHEY and SVGAGI. Between the trimmed V and J ends, which lost 0 bases and 5 bases, there was a span of 7 bases. This CDR3 contains 13 residues. The CDR3 nucleotides read TGTGCCAGCAGTTACTCGTTCGGGGAGACCCAGTACTTC. Translating gives CASSYSFGETQYF.

This rearrangement joins TRBV5-1 to TRBJ2-7; D could derive from TRBD1 or TRBD2 (5 bases each). CDR1 SGHRS and CDR2 YFSETQ come from the germline V gene. The CDR3 sequence is 11 residues long. V lost 7 bases and J 3 bases, leaving 8 bases between the germline ends. CDR3 DNA sequence: TGCGCCAGCGGGGACGGCTACGAGCAGTACTTC. Protein: CASGDGYEQYF.

V is TRBV28 and J is TRBJ1-4, with no clear D. In germline, CDR1 is MDHEN, CDR2 SYDVKM. Deletions cut 8 bases from V and 6 bases from J, with 16 bases between. The length of the CDR3 is 14 residues. DNA of the CDR3: TGTGCCAGCGGGGAACATGGGAGGGATGAAAAACTGTTTTTT. It encodes CASGEHGRDEKLFF.

The V call is TRBV5-4, the J call TRBJ2-5; D unresolved. V dropped 8 bases and J dropped 6 bases, with 17 bases sitting between them. From germline, CDR1 is SGHNT and CDR2 YYREEE (reference sequence). The CDR3 covers 13 residues. The CDR3 loop is CASRLRGKKTQYF. The CDR3 region has the DNA TGTGCCAGTAGACTTCGTGGCAAAAAGACCCAGTACTTC. The full variable domain, in which reference TRBV5-4 and TRBJ2-5 provide the parts outside the CDR3, is ETGVTQSPTHLIKTRGQQVTLRCSSQSGHNTVSWYQQALGQGPQFIFQYYREEENGRGNFPPRFSGLQFPNYSSELNVNALELDDSALYLCASRLRGKKTQYFGPGTRLLVL.

The chain employs TRBV7-2 and TRBJ1-5; D is perhaps TRBD1 (5 bases). The CDR3 has 15 residues. Germline V CDR1 and CDR2: SGHTA, FQGNSA. V was clipped by 5 bases and J by 9 bases, with 20 bases between them. CDR3 nucleotide sequence: TGTGCCAGCAGCACCGGGACCCTCCCGGGTGTGCCCCAGCATTTT. This codes for CASSTGTLPGVPQHF.

The count of this clone is one. The CDR3: CANTHAQNTEAFF. In nucleotides, the CDR3 is TGTGCCAACACCCACGCCCAGAACACTGAAGCTTTCTTT. The genes are TRBV11-2 and TRBJ1-1; D ambiguous. Looked up from germline, CDR1 is SGHAT and CDR2 is FQNNGV. This CDR3 spans 13 amino acids. Between the trimmed V and J ends, which lost 10 bases and 1 base, there was a span of 13 bases.

The chain has TRBV7-2 and TRBJ2-7; TRBD1 agrees at 8 bases. Trimming removed 2 bases from V and 0 bases from J; junction bases left unmatched: 3. Germline loops: CDR1 SGHTA, CDR2 FQGNSA. The CDR3 runs to 15 residues. This CDR3 reads CASSLQQGVSYEQYF. For the CDR3, the DNA is TGTGCCAGCAGCTTACAACAGGGGGTCTCCTACGAGCAGTACTTC.

This clone came up once. This chain links TRBV16 with TRBJ1-1, with 7 bases that match TRBD1. Germline CDR1 is KGHSY and CDR2 is FQNENV. The V gene end was trimmed by 3 bases and the J gene end by 1 base; junction bases not matched to a gene: 14. CDR3 length: 18 residues. CDR3 loop: CASSQLPGQPSSNTEAFF. The CDR3 coding sequence is TGTGCCAGCAGCCAGCTCCCGGGACAGCCCTCCTCGAACACTGAAGCTTTCTTT. Full variable domain (rest looked up from reference TRBV16 and TRBJ1-1): GEEVAQTPKHLVRGEGQKAKLYCAPIKGHSYVFWYQQVLKNEFKFLISFQNENVFDETGMPKERFSAKCLPNSPCSLEIQATKLEDSAVYFCASSQLPGQPSSNTEAFFGQGTRLTVV.

The J gene is TRBJ2-7, the V gene TRBV6-4, with D unclear. Germline CDR1 reads MRHNA; CDR2 reads SNTAGT. This CDR3 spans 14 amino acids. Trimming shortened V by 5 bases and J by 2 bases, and 13 bases separated the two germline ends. CDR3 protein: CASSYSRYPYEQYF. CDR3 coding DNA: TGTGCCAGCAGTTATAGCAGATACCCCTACGAGCAGTACTTC.

In its sample, this clone was seen once. The gene calls are TRBV15 and TRBJ2-7; 9 nucleotides match TRBD1. The CDR3 loop spans 15 amino acids. J gave up 1 base and V 3 bases, and 4 bases lay outside the gene matches. Germline V gene data show CDR1 as LNHNV and CDR2 as YYDKDF (reference sequence). Here the CDR3 reads CATSRGTGPSYEQYF. CDR3 in DNA: TGTGCCACCAGCAGGGGGACAGGGCCTTCCTACGAGCAGTACTTC.